The entry below gives a single T cell receptor beta chain sequence along with its context. At one boundary the junction diverges from the germline segment, which might be a read error. All patients picked for sequencing had shown, by flow cytometry, an expansion of CD8+CD57+ cells. Severe acquired aplastic anemia was the diagnosis recorded for all patients. The data originate from a study of CD8+CD57+ T cells in acquired aplastic anemia. The template used for profiling TCR beta VDJ and CDR3 was genomic DNA. MiXCR, run by TCRdb on the reads, gives a single entry per CDR3 protein. The sample yields about 180,000 distinct CDR3 sequences, around 50% seen once. The CDR3 is 15 amino acids. The germline V gene encodes CDR1 LNHNV and CDR2 YYDKDF (reference sequence).

The clonotype originates from a human donor with aplastic anemia. Input material: sorted CD4+, CD8+, or CD8+CD57+ T cells (not recorded which) from PBMCs. This rearrangement joins TRBV15 to TRBJ2-5; D is uncertain. CDR3 sequence (DNA): TGTGCCACCAGCGGAGACCGTGGCTATGGTGAGACCCAGTACTTC. Translating it yields CATSGDRGYGETQYF. The entire variable domain, with the rest obtained from reference TRBV15 and TRBJ2-5, is as follows: DAMVIQNPRYQVTQFGKPVTLSCSQTLNHNVMYWYQQKSSQAPKLLFHYYDKDFNNEADTPDNFQSRRPNTSFCFLDIRSPGLGDTAMYLCATSGDRGYGETQYFGPGTRLLVL.